These T cell receptor beta chains were read from a single sample in a study of identical twins. TCRdb ran MiXCR on the 5' RACE reads and lists one entry per CDR3 protein. The sample records hundreds of thousands of distinct CDR3 sequences, less than 25% being singletons. The data also belong to a second study, concerning T cells expressing NK-cell markers.

The sequenced sample consisted of CD4+ T cells sorted from blood. The receptors were gathered from a woman younger than 30 in good health. Each CDR3 is given with its conserved first and last residue. The order of the fields is V gene, CDR3 protein.

TRBV5-1 CASSPGLAENSYEQYF
TRBV9 CASSLRFSGSAYNEQFF
TRBV6-5 CASSYSARSYGYTF
TRBV27 CASRARRFSTDTQYF
TRBV7-2 CASSLEGYAKNIQYF
TRBV4-3 CASSQETLAGGTDTQYF
TRBV15 CATRYTDTQYF
TRBV6-1 CASRGGQGEGSYEQYF
TRBV20-1 CSVGRGSYNEQFF
TRBV10-3 CAIKADGPNTGELVF
TRBV21-1 CASSQVVTKNIQYF
TRBV5-1 CASSLDAVGELFF
TRBV6-5 CASSSDLFSYEQYF
TRBV7-2 CASSLAGQAFYEQYF
TRBV12-3/TRBV12-4 CASSFSSWRSSYNEQFF
TRBV20-1 CSAPRAPGNTIYF
TRBV20-1 CSARDFGRGGHQETQYF
TRBV9 CASSVDGSTDTQYF
TRBV7-4 CASSLPCPPNTGELFF
TRBV6-4 CASSGAGGTDTQYF
TRBV7-8 CASSLLTPGSSYEQYF
TRBV25-1 CASSATTWYQETQYF
TRBV3-1 CASSLTSGGGEEKLFF
TRBV5-1 CASSSTGSTQYF
TRBV7-8 CALARGLADTQYF
TRBV16 CASSQNPGANQPQHF
TRBV5-1 CASSKGLAGAPTGELFF
TRBV20-1 CSARETSGSEQYF
TRBV5-6 CASSLWAGYGNEQFF
TRBV29-1 CSVEEGAEAFF
TRBV29-1 CSVERAMENIQYF
TRBV3-1 CASSSRGVYNEQFF
TRBV7-2 CASSLDRVTTETQYF
TRBV9 CASSVETSPHNEQFF